This record looks at one TCR beta chain sequence and its context. Assay used: immunoSEQ multiplex PCR; TCRdb lists only in-frame clones, some missing. The data hold 250,000 to 300,000 clones, with 87% observed a single time. This record comes from a study of blood T cell repertoires in COVID-19. Germline V gene sequence: CDR1 GTSNPN, CDR2 SVGIG (reference sequence). Trimming took 1 base from V and 6 from J, leaving 16 bases between them. This CDR3 contains 14 residues. This receptor was taken from a woman in her thirties or forties who had recovered from COVID-19. The chain combines TRBV30 with TRBJ2-7, with no clear D. The sequencing sample was made of peripheral blood. Here the CDR3 DNA reads TGTGCCTGGAGTGCCGGGTCTCGTATCGCCGAGCAGTACTTC. Its protein product is CAWSAGSRIAEQYF.